The present TCR beta chain was sequenced within a study of blood T cell repertoires in COVID-19. Study overall: Sites across the United States, Italy and Spain contributed samples from acute and convalescent COVID-19. In each case, the material was cDNA or gDNA derived from T cells, B-cell-depleted T cells, or PBMCs.

This clone was recorded only once. This CDR3 is built from 16 residues. Trimming stripped 6 bases from V and 1 base from J, with 15 bases between. Germline V gives CDR1 LGHDT, CDR2 YNNKEL (reference sequence). In the original processing: Researchers report that nucleated cell counts were estimated from reference gene primer amplification. The assay was immunoSEQ multiplex PCR, and TCRdb's table has in-frame clones only and misses some. V and J calls and clone size are those listed in that table; D and trimming were worked out from the DNA. The sample carries some 150,000 clones, under 90% recorded once.

This TCR was sampled from a human donor in a cohort sampled during active COVID-19. Material for sequencing was peripheral blood. The chain recombines TRBV3-1 (or the pseudogene TRBV3-2) with TRBJ2-2; a possible D gene is TRBD1 (6 bases). CDR3 in amino acids: CASSNSGTLNTGELFF. CDR3 nucleotide sequence: TGTGCCAGCAGTAACTCCGGGACACTGAACACCGGGGAGCTGTTTTTT.